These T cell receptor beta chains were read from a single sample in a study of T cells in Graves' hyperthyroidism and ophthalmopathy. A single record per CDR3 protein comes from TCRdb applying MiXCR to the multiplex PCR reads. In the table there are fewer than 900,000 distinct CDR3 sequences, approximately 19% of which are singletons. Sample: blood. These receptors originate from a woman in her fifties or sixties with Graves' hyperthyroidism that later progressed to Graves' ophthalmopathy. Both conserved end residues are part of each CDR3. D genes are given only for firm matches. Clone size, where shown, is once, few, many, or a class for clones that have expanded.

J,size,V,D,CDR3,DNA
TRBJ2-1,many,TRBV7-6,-,CASSLSTRNEQFF,TGTGCCAGCAGCTTAAGTACAAGGAATGAGCAGTTCTTC
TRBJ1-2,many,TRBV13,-,CASSSAVWGYHGYTF,TGTGCCAGCAGCTCCGCTGTGTGGGGGTATCATGGCTACACCTTC
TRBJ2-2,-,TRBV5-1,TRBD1,CASSIDRARELFF,TGCGCCAGCAGCATAGACAGGGCGAGGGAGCTGTTTTTT
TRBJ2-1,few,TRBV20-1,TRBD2,CSARKASGGAYEQFF,TGCAGTGCTAGAAAGGCTAGCGGGGGGGCCTATGAGCAGTTCTTC
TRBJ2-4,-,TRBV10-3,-,CAISESRTAHDIQYF,TGTGCCATCAGTGAGTCCCGGACGGCGCACGACATTCAGTACTTC
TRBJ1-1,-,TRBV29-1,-,CSPQKGVSTEAFF,TGCAGCCCACAAAAAGGGGTTAGTACTGAAGCTTTCTTT
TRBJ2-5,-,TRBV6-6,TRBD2,CASSYSGSGGSGETQYF,TGTGCCAGCAGTTACTCGGGTAGCGGGGGGTCCGGAGAGACCCAGTACTTC
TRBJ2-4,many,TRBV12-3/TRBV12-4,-,CASSLDPQAAKNIQYF,TGTGCCAGCAGTTTAGACCCCCAGGCGGCCAAAAACATTCAGTACTTC
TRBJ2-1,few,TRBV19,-,CASSLSRVHEQFF,TGTGCCAGTAGTCTCTCCAGGGTACATGAGCAGTTCTTC
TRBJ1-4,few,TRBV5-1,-,CASRRQNYNEKLFF,TGCGCCAGCAGACGCCAGAACTATAATGAAAAACTGTTTTTT
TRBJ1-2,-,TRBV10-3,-,CAISGGGVDYYGYTF,TGTGCCATCAGTGGAGGGGGAGTAGATTACTATGGCTACACCTTC
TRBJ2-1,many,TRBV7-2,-,CASAAAGYNEQFF,TGTGCCAGCGCGGCGGCCGGATACAATGAGCAGTTCTTC
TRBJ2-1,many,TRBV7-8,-,CASRTGPSFNEQFF,TGTGCCAGCCGAACAGGCCCCTCTTTCAATGAGCAGTTCTTC
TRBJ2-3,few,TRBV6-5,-,CASSYTRSTDTQYF,TGTGCCAGCAGTTACACCAGATCCACAGATACGCAGTATTTT
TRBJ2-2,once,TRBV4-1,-,CASSQARPPGELFF,TGCGCCAGCAGCCAAGCCCGGCCCCCCGGGGAGCTGTTTTTT
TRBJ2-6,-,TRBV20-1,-,CIKDSAGANVLTF,TGCATCAAAGACAGCGCTGGGGCCAACGTCCTGACTTTC
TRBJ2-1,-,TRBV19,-,CASSTSHRNEQFF,TGTGCCAGTAGTACTAGCCATCGGAATGAGCAGTTCTTC
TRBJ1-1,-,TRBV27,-,CASTVTGSNTEAFF,TGTGCCAGCACCGTCACAGGGAGCAACACTGAAGCTTTCTTT
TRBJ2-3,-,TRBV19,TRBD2,CASSTGGGDTQYF,TGTGCCAGTAGTACCGGGGGAGGGGATACGCAGTATTTT
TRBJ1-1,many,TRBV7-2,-,CASRRGGARGTEAFF,TGTGCCAGCAGGCGGGGCGGGGCGCGAGGCACTGAAGCTTTCTTT
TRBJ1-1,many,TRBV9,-,CASSVGRNTEAFF,TGTGCCAGCAGCGTAGGCCGAAACACTGAAGCTTTCTTT
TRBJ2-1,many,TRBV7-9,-,CASSLAPGSYNEQFF,TGTGCCAGCAGCTTAGCTCCGGGGTCCTACAATGAGCAGTTCTTC
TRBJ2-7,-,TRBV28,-,CASSPSYPYEQYF,TGTGCCAGCAGTCCCAGCTATCCCTACGAGCAGTACTTC
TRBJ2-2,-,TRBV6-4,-,CASKRADTGELFF,TGTGCCAGCAAGCGGGCAGACACCGGGGAGCTGTTTTTT
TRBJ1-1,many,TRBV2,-,CASSETWLGAFF,TGTGCCAGCAGTGAGACCTGGTTGGGAGCTTTCTTT
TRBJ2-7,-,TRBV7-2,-,CASSLVGTAAYEQYF,TGTGCCAGCAGCTTAGTGGGGACGGCCGCCTACGAGCAGTACTTC
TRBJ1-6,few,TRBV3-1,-,CASSQAPDDNSPLHF,TGTGCCAGCAGCCAGGCCCCGGACGATAATTCACCCCTCCACTTT
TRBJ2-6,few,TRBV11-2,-,CASSLMSRGFGANVLTF,TGTGCCAGCAGCTTGATGTCCCGGGGCTTTGGGGCCAACGTCCTGACTTTC
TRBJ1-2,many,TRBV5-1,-,CASSPGQNRAGYGYTF,TGCGCCAGCAGCCCCGGACAGAACCGGGCGGGCTATGGCTACACCTTC
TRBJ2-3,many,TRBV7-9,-,CASSLGPAGYTDTQYF,TGTGCCAGCAGCTTAGGTCCGGCTGGTTACACAGATACGCAGTATTTT
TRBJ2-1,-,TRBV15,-,CATRGTDNYNEQFF,TGTGCCACCCGTGGGACGGATAATTACAATGAGCAGTTCTTC
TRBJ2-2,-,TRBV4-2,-,CASSQDPGPDGTGELFF,TGTGCCAGCAGCCAAGACCCGGGTCCGGACGGGACCGGGGAGCTGTTTTTT
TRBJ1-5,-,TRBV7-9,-,CASSFWGAANNQPQHF,TGTGCCAGCAGCTTCTGGGGGGCAGCAAACAATCAGCCCCAGCATTTT
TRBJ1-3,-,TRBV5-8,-,CASSFWSGDSSGNTIYF,TGTGCCAGCAGCTTCTGGTCAGGGGATTCTTCTGGAAACACCATATATTTT
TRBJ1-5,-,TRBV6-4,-,CASSYGRFQPQHF,TGTGCCAGCAGTTACGGGCGTTTCCAGCCCCAGCATTTT